The TCR beta chain described here comes from a study of cytomegalovirus exposure and HLA in healthy donors. PCR used 60 Vbeta primers and 13 Jbeta primers. Profiling relied on immunoSEQ multiplex PCR, and the TCRdb table lists in-frame clones only, not all of them. This repertoire shows approximately 110,000 clones, less than 80% found once; its top ten account for around 2.1%. Germline V gene lookup returns CDR1 LNHDA and CDR2 SQIVND (reference sequence). The CDR3 length is 16 residues. With V trimmed by 0 bases and J by 4 bases, 3 bases remained unmatched. At the time of sampling, donors were nominally healthy, though unrecorded immune exposures were likely.

This chain joins TRBV19 and TRBJ2-1; the match to TRBD2 covers 10 bases. The sequenced sample was PBMCs. This receptor was obtained from a man between 45 and 60 years old in good health and CMV-seronegative. The CDR3 sequence is CASSIDQRGGYNEQFF. The CDR3 DNA is TGTGCCAGTAGTATAGATCAGCGGGGGGGGTACAATGAGCAGTTCTTC.